This T cell receptor (beta chain) was profiled in a study of shared clonotypes between healthy human individuals (dated by TCRdb to 2019 to 2021). In the study overall: A few men and a couple of women, aged 18 to 49 years, made up the cohort. Blood TCR repertoires of about 5 healthy adults were deeply sequenced to estimate repertoire size and the extent of clonotype sharing between individuals. Per donor, leukapheresis produced somewhere between about 0.94 and 9 billion PBMCs. To increase sequencing depth and limit assay-specific biases, TCR repertoire library preparation and sequencing were carried out by different laboratories using diverse techniques.

On this clone: Its antigen is unknown. The input lacks base qualities; no much larger clone sits a single base away.

Donors were healthy HIV-negative adults with no recently reported acute infections or vaccinations. Every donor was a Caucasian adult living in Nashville, Tennessee, USA. For unsorted samples, 90 million or so PBMCs were counted and genomic DNA was extracted with the QIAamp DNA Blood Mini kit. Blood was obtained by leukapheresis, after which PBMCs were separated by Ficoll-Histopaque density gradient centrifugation and cryopreserved in liquid nitrogen vapor phase. General conclusions and limits of the study: Because the study included a small number of donors, the genetic and exposure-history diversity represented was limited. Based on pairwise subsampling, the degree of clonotype sharing among donors was expected to be affected by sequencing depth. Sampling was restricted to blood, and TCR repertoires in tissue are likely to differ from TCR repertoires in blood.

The V end loses 1 base and the J end loses 4 bases, and a stretch of 14 bases separates them. For CDR1 and CDR2, the germline V gene (reference sequence) lists SGHNT and YYREEE. The cysteine opens and the phenylalanine closes a CDR3 of 15 amino acids. The kept DNA is CDR3 alone, 45 bases in frame from the first base. Using the deep immunoSEQ assay, multiplex PCR amplified TCR CDR3 regions from genomic DNA. Genomic DNA extracted from each cell subset was distributed evenly over all wells of several immunoSEQ 96-well plates, and each plate served as one replicate. Each replicate PCR for unsorted PBMC received roughly 0.3 ug genomic DNA, equal to about 30,000 T cell genomes. Ten immunoSEQ deep assay plates were used to sequence the unsorted PBMC genomic DNA. Purified libraries were measured with a Qubit 3.0 fluorometer, size-checked on a Bioanalyzer 2100, and measured again with the KAPA Library Quantification kit. Every immunoSEQ 96-well plate was sequenced on a separate single-read 150-cycle Illumina NextSeq 550 flow cell. Turning to the authors' computational methods: Because only junctional sequences without quality scores were contained in the immunoSEQ output, filtering matching that applied to full-length reads could not be performed. Sequences were annotated with PyIR, a Python wrapper for IgBLAST v1.9, using IMGT germline references to assign V/J genes and CDR3. Reads were filtered out if the reads had weak V/J assignments (E-value above 1e-6), no CDR3, stop codons, out-of-frame junctions, or ambiguous translated residues. V3J clonotypes were defined as sequences sharing an identical inferred V gene, J gene, and CDR3 amino acid sequence. Percentage overlap between repertoires was computed as shared unique clonotypes divided by the size of the smaller repertoire. RTK rarefaction, the Chao1 estimator, and Recon v2.1 estimates of unobserved clonotypes were used to assess repertoire richness. TCRdb took this table from immuneACCESS and kept in-frame rearrangements with V and J called. Such tables lack part of the clones; where checked against another copy, unresolved V genes explain under half of the gap, and the rest is unexplained. V and J calls and clone size are copied from that table; D and trimming were computed from the DNA. The sample records 400,000 to 550,000 clones, 70% to 80% of which are singletons. More than 10% of the sample lies in the top ten.

Source material: PBMCs. The rearrangement combines TRBV5-4 with TRBJ1-2; the D segment could be TRBD1, given 6 matching bases. The TCR comes from a woman between 40 and 50 years old in good health. Some clones in this sample may be carry-over from other donors' samples. The CDR3 is CASSLTGMNVYGYTF. The nucleotide sequence is given as TGTGCCAGCAGCTTGACAGGGATGAACGTCTATGGCTACACCTTC.